These T cell receptor beta chains were read from a single sample in a study of cytotoxic CD8 clonotypes in ibrutinib-treated CLL. TCRdb keeps only in-frame clones here, not all; method: immunoSEQ multiplex PCR. The repertoire holds some 130,000 clones, with around four fifths as singletons. This specimen was PBMCs, taken after 24 months of ibrutinib treatment. The receptors here all came from a human donor with chronic lymphocytic leukemia. The CDR3 runs from the conserved cysteine through the conserved F or W. A D gene is named only where the DNA matches it firmly. Clone size is given for some rows only: seen once, a few or many times, or a class if the clone is expanded.

few	TRBD1	TRBV11-2	TRBJ1-2	TGTGCCAGCAGCCCCGGGACAGGCACTAACTATGGCTACACCTTC	CASSPGTGTNYGYTF
-	TRBD2	TRBV19	TRBJ2-1	TGTGCCAGCGGCTCTACTAGCGGGTACAATGAGCAGTTCTTC	CASGSTSGYNEQFF
-	-	TRBV30	TRBJ2-3	TGTGCCTGGAGTGTACAATGGCGATTCCCAGATACGCAGTATTTT	CAWSVQWRFPDTQYF
-	-	TRBV11-3	TRBJ1-1	TGTGCCAGCAGCTTAGCCTTGGGGACTGAAGCTTTCTTT	CASSLALGTEAFF
once	-	TRBV5-1	TRBJ2-1	TGCGCCAGCAGCTTGGACACGGGACAATCAACAGCCCAGTTCTTC	CASSLDTGQSTAQFF
-	-	TRBV30	TRBJ2-2	TGTGCCTGGGATAGAACGAGGGGAAACACCGGGGAGCTGTTTTTT	CAWDRTRGNTGELFF
-	-	TRBV7-2	TRBJ1-2	TGTGCCAGCAGCATAAACGCCCGGGGTAACTATGGCTACACCTTC	CASSINARGNYGYTF
once	-	TRBV6-5	TRBJ1-1	TGTGCCAGCAGTCGGGGGGGGAACACTGAAGCTTTCTTT	CASSRGGNTEAFF
-	-	TRBV15	TRBJ2-5	TGTGCCACCAGAGGGGTGTACGGGGCCAAAGAGACCCAGTACTTC	CATRGVYGAKETQYF
-	-	TRBV14	TRBJ2-3	TGTGCCAGCAGCCAAGTCCCCTATACGCAGTATTTT	CASSQVPYTQYF
-	TRBD1	TRBV11-2	TRBJ1-5	TGTGCCAGCAGCTTAGGCTCGGGACAGGGGAATCAGCCCCAGCATTTT	CASSLGSGQGNQPQHF
few	-	TRBV19	TRBJ1-6	TGTGCCAGTAGTCCAGGGAGCTCCTATAATTCACCCCTCCACTTT	CASSPGSSYNSPLHF
-	TRBD2	TRBV5-1	TRBJ2-5	TGCGCCAGCAGCTTGGCCGGGACTAGCGGGGGGCAAGAGACCCAGTACTTC	CASSLAGTSGGQETQYF
-	TRBD1	TRBV19	TRBJ1-6	TGTGCCAGTAGCCAAGGACAGGTCAGCTCCTATAATTCACCCCTCCACTTT	CASSQGQVSSYNSPLHF
-	-	TRBV5-4	TRBJ1-2	TGTGCCAGCAGCTCCAGATCGGAGGGTGGCTACACCTTC	CASSSRSEGGYTF
once	TRBD2	TRBV30	TRBJ2-5	TGTGCCTGGAGGCAGACACTGAAGACTAGCGGGGGGCCGTACCAAGAGACCCAGTACTTC	CAWRQTLKTSGGPYQETQYF
-	-	TRBV10-1	TRBJ2-1	TGCGCCAGCAGTGACGGTATCTCCTACAATGAGCAGTTCTTC	CASSDGISYNEQFF
-	-	TRBV11-2	TRBJ2-3	TGTGCCAGCAGCTTAGGAGATACGCAGTATTTT	CASSLGDTQYF
-	-	TRBV5-1	TRBJ1-4	TGCGCCAGCAGCTCTGAAATAACTGATGAAAAACTGTTTTTT	CASSSEITDEKLFF
-	TRBD2	TRBV11-3	TRBJ2-3	TGTGCCAGCAGCTTAGAATTACTAGCGGGGGCCCCAGATACGCAGTATTTT	CASSLELLAGAPDTQYF
-	-	TRBV7-9	TRBJ1-2	TGTGCCAGCAGTCCCGGGGGCTATGGCTACACCTTC	CASSPGGYGYTF
-	-	TRBV7-9	TRBJ1-2	TGTGCCAGCACACGGGAGGGGCCGTCTAACTATGGCTACACCTTC	CASTREGPSNYGYTF
-	-	TRBV9	TRBJ1-2	TGTGCCAGCAGCGTTTTTCCCTATGGCTACACCTTC	CASSVFPYGYTF
medium-sized	TRBD1	TRBV7-2	TRBJ2-7	TGTGCCAGCAGCGACCAGCAGGGGGCCTACGAGCAGTACTTC	CASSDQQGAYEQYF
-	-	TRBV7-2	TRBJ1-1	TGTGCCAGCAGCTTAGCCGGGGACACTGAAGCTTTCTTT	CASSLAGDTEAFF
-	-	TRBV6-5	TRBJ1-5	TGTGCCAGCAGTTACGGACAGACGCGTCAGCCCCAGCATTTT	CASSYGQTRQPQHF
once	-	TRBV5-1	TRBJ1-1	TGCGCCAGCAGCTTGCGCCAGGGGTTCGAAGCTTTCTTT	CASSLRQGFEAFF
-	-	TRBV5-5	TRBJ2-5	TGTGCCAGCAGCTTTTCCCCGGGGACCCAGTACTTC	CASSFSPGTQYF
-	TRBD1	TRBV6-1	TRBJ1-1	TGTGCCAGCAGTGGAAGGACAGGGGGCACGATGTCTGAAGCTTTCTTT	CASSGRTGGTMSEAFF
once	-	TRBV27	TRBJ2-7	TGTGCCAGCAGTTTATACCCCGGACAGTCTGGAGAGCAGTACTTC	CASSLYPGQSGEQYF
-	-	TRBV7-8	TRBJ2-2	TGTGCCAGCAGCCCCTGGAGGGGGCGAACACCCCCTAAGATGATCCCCGGGGAGCTGTTTTTT	CASSPWRGRTPPKMIPGELFF
-	TRBD1	TRBV10-3	TRBJ1-3	TGTGCCATCAGTGCCCCGGACAGGCAATCTGGAAACACCATATATTTT	CAISAPDRQSGNTIYF
-	TRBD1	TRBV6-1	TRBJ1-5	TGTGCCAGCAGCGGGCAGGACAGGCAAGCCCAGCATTTT	CASSGQDRQAQHF
-	-	TRBV19	TRBJ1-5	TGTGCCAGTAGTCTCTCCAGGGTTGGCAATCAGCCCCAGCATTTT	CASSLSRVGNQPQHF
-	-	TRBV20-1	TRBJ2-3	TGCAGTGCCACGGGCCGTGATACGCAGTATTTT	CSATGRDTQYF
once	-	TRBV30	TRBJ2-3	TGTGCCTGGAGTGTAGAAGCAATCACAGATACGCAGTATTTT	CAWSVEAITDTQYF
-	-	TRBV7-9	TRBJ2-5	TGTGCCAGCAGCTGGCAGCTCGGAGAGACCCAGTACTTC	CASSWQLGETQYF
-	-	TRBV5-1	TRBJ1-6	TGCGCCAGCAGCTCCCTAAAAGGGGGGTCTTTGGGTTCACCCCTCCACTTT	CASSSLKGGSLGSPLHF
once	-	TRBV29-1	TRBJ1-2	TGCAGCGTTGGGGCAGGCCGTGGCTACACCTTC	CSVGAGRGYTF
-	-	TRBV6-6	TRBJ1-2	TGTGCCAGCACCCCCGGAGGGGCTTATTTTGGCTACACCTTC	CASTPGGAYFGYTF
-	-	TRBV18	TRBJ1-1	TGTGCCAGCTCACCGAGGGTTAGTCAGAACACTGAAGCTTTCTTT	CASSPRVSQNTEAFF
few	-	TRBV6-6	TRBJ1-6	TGTGCCAGCAGTTACAAGGGTGGGGGTTCACCCCTCCACTTT	CASSYKGGGSPLHF
-	TRBD1	TRBV7-2	TRBJ1-1	TGTGCCAGCAACCCGGACAGGGTAGTGACTGAAGCTTTCTTT	CASNPDRVVTEAFF
-	-	TRBV19	TRBJ1-6	TGTGCCAGTAGTACCAACGGACAGATTAATTCACCCCTCCACTTT	CASSTNGQINSPLHF
-	TRBD1	TRBV7-2	TRBJ2-2	TGTGCCAGCAGCTTAATAGGTCAGGGGGCGCCCGGGGAGCTGTTTTTT	CASSLIGQGAPGELFF
-	TRBD2	TRBV7-2	TRBJ2-7	TGTGCCAGCAGCCCGATCAGCGGGGTCGTTTCCGAGCAGTACTTC	CASSPISGVVSEQYF
once	-	TRBV9	TRBJ2-1	TGTGCCAGCAGCGTAGCGTCGCGGGGCTCAAGCTCCTACAATGAGCAGTTCTTC	CASSVASRGSSSYNEQFF
-	-	TRBV7-3	TRBJ1-3	TGTGCCAGCAGCCAGGGGCCGGTTCTCTCTGGAAACACCATATATTTT	CASSQGPVLSGNTIYF
few	-	TRBV4-1	TRBJ1-1	TGCGCCAGCAGCCAAGAACGGGCCTGGGGGGCCACTGAAGCTTTCTTT	CASSQERAWGATEAFF
-	-	TRBV7-9	TRBJ1-4	TGTGCCAGCAGCTTCTCGGGGGCAAAGGAAAAACTGTTTTTT	CASSFSGAKEKLFF
-	TRBD2	TRBV5-1	TRBJ2-1	TGCGCCAGCAGCTTGGAAGGCGGGGGGGCCGTAGCCTACAATGAGCAGTTCTTC	CASSLEGGGAVAYNEQFF
-	-	TRBV6-5	TRBJ2-4	TGTGCCAGCAGTTACATCGGGCCTCGGGGCAAAAACATTCAGTACTTC	CASSYIGPRGKNIQYF
-	-	TRBV19	TRBJ2-7	TGTGCCAGTAGTATAGATTGGACAGTGGGCGAGCAGTACTTC	CASSIDWTVGEQYF